Below, 4 T cell receptor beta chains from the same sample are listed, as sequenced in a study of CD8+ T cells in alopecia areata. It was cDNA, reverse transcribed from extracted RNA, that served as the sequencing template. The protocol was immunoSEQ multiplex PCR, while the TCRdb copy is restricted to in-frame clones and leaves out a portion. The repertoire has 95,000 to 150,000 clones, approximately 60% of them found once; the top ten carry approximately 5.1%. Specified treatment: oral pan-JAK inhibitor, 5-10 mg twice daily. This specimen consisted of CD4+ T cells sorted from blood, obtained at week 4, from a patient treated with tofacitinib. Source of these receptors: a human donor with alopecia areata.

The V call is TRBV10-3, the J call TRBJ2-7; D gene uncertain. CDR3 length equals 13 residues. The germline gives CDR1 ENHRY, CDR2 SYGVKD. Trimming pared 3 bases from V and 9 bases from J, leaving 15 bases between. The CDR3 is CAISDPDPRTQYF. CDR3 DNA: TGTGCCATCAGTGACCCCGACCCCCGGACGCAGTACTTC.

This chain connects TRBV7-2 to TRBJ1-6; 7 nucleotides match TRBD1. The CDR3 consists of 13 residues. J lost 10 bases, V lost 5 bases, and 5 bases had no gene match. Per germline, CDR1 SGHTA and CDR2 FQGNSA. For the CDR3, the DNA is TGTGCCAGCAGCGACAGGGAGATATCACCCCTCCACTTT. It is translated as CASSDREISPLHF. The full variable domain, rest sourced from reference TRBV7-2 and TRBJ1-6, is GAGVSQSPSNKVTEKGKDVELRCDPISGHTALYWYRQSLGQGLEFLIYFQGNSAPDKSGLPSDRFSAERTGGSVSTLTIQRTQQEDSAVYLCASSDREISPLHFGNGTRLTVT.

The chain employs TRBV29-1 and TRBJ2-5, with D hard to call. Germline values: CDR1 SQVTM, CDR2 ANQGSEA. Trimming took off 6 bases at V and 10 bases at J, with 12 bases between the two ends. CDR3 size: 10 residues. CDR3 in DNA: TGCAGCGTCGTCTCTAGAATCCAGTACTTC. As protein: CSVVSRIQYF.

The chain recombines TRBV7-6 with TRBJ1-1, with D tentatively TRBD1 (5 bases). Per germline, CDR1 SGHVS and CDR2 FNYEAQ. Between the trimmed V and J ends, which lost 6 bases and 3 bases, there was a span of 17 bases. The CDR3 contains 15 residues. DNA of the CDR3: TGTGCCAGCAGTCGGCTAAGGGGTTCCGACACTGAAGCTTTCTTT. Amino acids: CASSRLRGSDTEAFF.